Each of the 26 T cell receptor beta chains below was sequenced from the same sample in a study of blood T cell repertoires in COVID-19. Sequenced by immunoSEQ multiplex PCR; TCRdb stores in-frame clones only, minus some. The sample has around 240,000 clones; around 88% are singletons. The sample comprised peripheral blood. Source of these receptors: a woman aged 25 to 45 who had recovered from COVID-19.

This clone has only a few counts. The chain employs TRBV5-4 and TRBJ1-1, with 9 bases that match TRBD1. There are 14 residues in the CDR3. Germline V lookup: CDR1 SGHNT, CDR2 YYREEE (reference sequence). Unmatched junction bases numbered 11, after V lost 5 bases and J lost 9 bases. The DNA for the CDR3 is TGTGCCAGCAGTCCGGGACAGGGATTTACCCAAGCTTTCTTT. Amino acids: CASSPGQGFTQAFF.

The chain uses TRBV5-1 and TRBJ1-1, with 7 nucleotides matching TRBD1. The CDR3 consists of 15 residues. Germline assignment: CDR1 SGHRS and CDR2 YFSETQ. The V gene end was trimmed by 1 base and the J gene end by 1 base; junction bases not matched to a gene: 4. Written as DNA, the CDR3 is TGCGCCAGCAGCTTGTTTGCAGGGGGGAACACTGAAGCTTTCTTT. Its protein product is CASSLFAGGNTEAFF.

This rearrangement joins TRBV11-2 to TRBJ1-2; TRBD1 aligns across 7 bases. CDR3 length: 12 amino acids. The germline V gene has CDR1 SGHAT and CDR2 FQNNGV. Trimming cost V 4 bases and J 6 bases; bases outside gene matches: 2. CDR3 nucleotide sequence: TGTGCCAGCAGCTCCACAGGGGATGGCTACACCTTC. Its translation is CASSSTGDGYTF. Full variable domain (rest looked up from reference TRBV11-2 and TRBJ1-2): EAGVAQSPRYKIIEKRQSVAFWCNPISGHATLYWYQQILGQGPKLLIQFQNNGVVDDSQLPKDRFSAERLKGVDSTLKIQPAKLEDSAVYLCASSSTGDGYTFGSGTRLTVV.

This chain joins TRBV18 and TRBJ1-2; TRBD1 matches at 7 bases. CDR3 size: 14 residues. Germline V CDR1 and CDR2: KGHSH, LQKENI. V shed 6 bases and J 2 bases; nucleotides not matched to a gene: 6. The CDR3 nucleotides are TGTGCCAGCTCGGCCTCGGGACAGAACTATGGCTACACCTTC. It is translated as CASSASGQNYGYTF. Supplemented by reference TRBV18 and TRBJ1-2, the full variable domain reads NAGVMQNPRHLVRRRGQEARLRCSPMKGHSHVYWYRQLPEEGLKFMVYLQKENIIDESGMPKERFSAEFPKEGPSILRIQQVVRGDSAAYFCASSASGQNYGYTFGSGTRLTVV.

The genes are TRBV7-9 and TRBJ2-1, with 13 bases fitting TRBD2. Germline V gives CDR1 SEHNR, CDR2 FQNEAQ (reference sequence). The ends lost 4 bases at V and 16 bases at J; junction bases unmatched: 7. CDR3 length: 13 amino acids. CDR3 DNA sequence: TGTGCCAGCAGCTCCGGACTAGCGGGGGAGTTATTCTTC. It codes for CASSSGLAGELFF.

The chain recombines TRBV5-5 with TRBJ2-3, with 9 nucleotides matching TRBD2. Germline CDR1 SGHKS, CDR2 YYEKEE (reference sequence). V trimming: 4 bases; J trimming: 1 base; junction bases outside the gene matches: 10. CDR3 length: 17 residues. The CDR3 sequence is CASSVPSGIFGTDTQYF. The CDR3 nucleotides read TGTGCCAGCAGCGTCCCTAGCGGGATATTTGGCACAGATACGCAGTATTTT.

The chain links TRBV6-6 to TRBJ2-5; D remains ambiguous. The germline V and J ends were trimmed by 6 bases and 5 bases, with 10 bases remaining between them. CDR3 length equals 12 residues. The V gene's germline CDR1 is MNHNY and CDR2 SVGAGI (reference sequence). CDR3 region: CASRTFIETQYF. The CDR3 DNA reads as TGTGCCAGCAGGACTTTCATTGAGACCCAGTACTTC.

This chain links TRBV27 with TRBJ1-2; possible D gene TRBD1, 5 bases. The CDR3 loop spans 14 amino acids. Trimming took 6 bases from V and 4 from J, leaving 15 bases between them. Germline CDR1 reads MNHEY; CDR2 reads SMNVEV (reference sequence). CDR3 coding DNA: TGTGCCAGCAGCCCCCGGGGGACGGCCTATGGCTACACCTTC. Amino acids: CASSPRGTAYGYTF.

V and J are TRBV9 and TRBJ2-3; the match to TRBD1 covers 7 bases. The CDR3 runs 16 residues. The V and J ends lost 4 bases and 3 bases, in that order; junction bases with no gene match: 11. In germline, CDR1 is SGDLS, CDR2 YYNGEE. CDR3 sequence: CASSPQQGFVTDTQYF. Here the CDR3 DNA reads TGTGCCAGCAGCCCCCAACAGGGGTTTGTAACAGATACGCAGTATTTT.

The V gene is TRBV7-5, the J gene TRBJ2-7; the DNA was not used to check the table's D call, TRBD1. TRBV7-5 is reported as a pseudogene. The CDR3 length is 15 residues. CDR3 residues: CVRSLVWLLPYEQYF. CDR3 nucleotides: TGTGTCAGAAGCTTAGTCTGGCTTCTTCCCTACGAGCAGTACTTC.

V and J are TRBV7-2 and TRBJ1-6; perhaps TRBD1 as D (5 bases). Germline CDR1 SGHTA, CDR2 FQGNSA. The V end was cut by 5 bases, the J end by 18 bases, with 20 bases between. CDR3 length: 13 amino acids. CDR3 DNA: TGTGCCAGCAGCAATGGGGGGGAAATGGGTACCCACTTT. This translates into CASSNGGEMGTHF.

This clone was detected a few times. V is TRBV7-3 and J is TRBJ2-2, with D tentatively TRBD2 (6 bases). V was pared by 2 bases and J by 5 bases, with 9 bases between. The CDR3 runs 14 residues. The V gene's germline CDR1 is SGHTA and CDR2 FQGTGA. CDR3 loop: CASSLGGSTGELFF. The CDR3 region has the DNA TGTGCCAGCAGCTTAGGGGGGAGTACCGGGGAGCTGTTTTTT. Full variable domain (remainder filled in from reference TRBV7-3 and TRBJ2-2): GAGVSQTPSNKVTEKGKYVELRCDPISGHTALYWYRQSLGQGPEFLIYFQGTGAADDSGLPNDRFFAVRPEGSVSTLKIQRTERGDSAVYLCASSLGGSTGELFFGEGSRLTVL.

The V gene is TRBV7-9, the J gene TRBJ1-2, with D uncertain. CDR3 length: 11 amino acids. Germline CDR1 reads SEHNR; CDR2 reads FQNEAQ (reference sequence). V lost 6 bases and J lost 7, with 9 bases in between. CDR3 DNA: TGTGCCAGCAGTCTAGGTACTGGCTACACCTTC. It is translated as CASSLGTGYTF.

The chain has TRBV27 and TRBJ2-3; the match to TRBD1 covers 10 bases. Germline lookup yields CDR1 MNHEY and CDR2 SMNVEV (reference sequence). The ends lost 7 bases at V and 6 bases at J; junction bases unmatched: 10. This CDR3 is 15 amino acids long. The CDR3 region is CASTPGTGVGDTQYF. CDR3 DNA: TGTGCCAGCACCCCCGGGACAGGGGTCGGGGATACGCAGTATTTT.

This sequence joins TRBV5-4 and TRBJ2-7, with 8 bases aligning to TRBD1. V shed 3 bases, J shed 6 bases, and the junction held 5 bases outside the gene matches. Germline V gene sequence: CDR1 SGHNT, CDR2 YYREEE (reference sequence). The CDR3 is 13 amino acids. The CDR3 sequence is CASSWDRNTEQYF. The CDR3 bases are TGTGCCAGCAGCTGGGACAGGAATACCGAGCAGTACTTC.

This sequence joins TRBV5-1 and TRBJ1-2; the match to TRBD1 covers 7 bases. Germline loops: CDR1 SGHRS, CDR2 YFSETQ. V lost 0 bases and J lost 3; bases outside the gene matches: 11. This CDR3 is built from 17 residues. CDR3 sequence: CASSLVSSFQGDYGYTF. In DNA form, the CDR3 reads TGCGCCAGCAGCTTGGTCTCTTCGTTTCAGGGGGACTATGGCTACACCTTC.

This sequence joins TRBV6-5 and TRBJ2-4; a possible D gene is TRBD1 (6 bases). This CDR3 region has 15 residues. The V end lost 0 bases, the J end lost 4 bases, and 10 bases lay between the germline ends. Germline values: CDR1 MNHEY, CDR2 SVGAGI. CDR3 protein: CASSYSRDTKNIQYF. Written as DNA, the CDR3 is TGTGCCAGCAGTTACTCCCGGGACACAAAAAACATTCAGTACTTC.

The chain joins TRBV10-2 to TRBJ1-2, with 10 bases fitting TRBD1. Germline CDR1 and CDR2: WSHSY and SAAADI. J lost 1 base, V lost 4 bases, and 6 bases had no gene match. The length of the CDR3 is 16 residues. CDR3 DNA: TGCGCCAGCAGTGGTCGACGGGACAGGGGTAACTATGGCTACACCTTC. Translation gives CASSGRRDRGNYGYTF.

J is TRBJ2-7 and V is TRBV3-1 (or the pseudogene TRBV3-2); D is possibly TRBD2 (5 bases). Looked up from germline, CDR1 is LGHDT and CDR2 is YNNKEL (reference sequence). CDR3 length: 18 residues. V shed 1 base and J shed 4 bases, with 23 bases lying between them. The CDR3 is CASSQVPLWSRGRYEQYF. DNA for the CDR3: TGTGCCAGCAGCCAAGTCCCCCTCTGGTCTCGGGGAAGGTACGAGCAGTACTTC.

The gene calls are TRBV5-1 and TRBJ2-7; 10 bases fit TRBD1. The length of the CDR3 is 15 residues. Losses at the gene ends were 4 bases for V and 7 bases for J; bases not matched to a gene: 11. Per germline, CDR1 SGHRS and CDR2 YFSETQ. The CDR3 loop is CASSKQTGGETEQYF. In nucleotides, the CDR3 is TGCGCCAGCAGCAAACAGACAGGGGGCGAAACGGAGCAGTACTTC.

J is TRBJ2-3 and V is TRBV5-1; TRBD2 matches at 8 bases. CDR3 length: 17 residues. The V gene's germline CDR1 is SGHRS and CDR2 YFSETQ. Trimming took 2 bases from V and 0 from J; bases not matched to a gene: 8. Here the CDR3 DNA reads TGCGCCAGCAGCTTATACGGGGGGGCTGCGAGCACAGATACGCAGTATTTT. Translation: CASSLYGGAASTDTQYF. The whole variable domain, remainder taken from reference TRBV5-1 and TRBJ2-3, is KAGVTQTPRYLIKTRGQQVTLSCSPISGHRSVSWYQQTPGQGLQFLFEYFSETQRNKGNFPGRFSGRQFSNSRSEMNVSTLELGDSALYLCASSLYGGAASTDTQYFGPGTRLTVL.

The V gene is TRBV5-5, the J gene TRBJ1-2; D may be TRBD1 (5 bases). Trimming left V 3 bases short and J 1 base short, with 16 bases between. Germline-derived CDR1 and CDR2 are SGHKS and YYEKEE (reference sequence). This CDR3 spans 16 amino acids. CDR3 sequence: CASSSRGGTLNYGYTF. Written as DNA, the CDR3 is TGTGCCAGCAGCTCCCGGGGGGGTACCCTTAACTATGGCTACACCTTC.

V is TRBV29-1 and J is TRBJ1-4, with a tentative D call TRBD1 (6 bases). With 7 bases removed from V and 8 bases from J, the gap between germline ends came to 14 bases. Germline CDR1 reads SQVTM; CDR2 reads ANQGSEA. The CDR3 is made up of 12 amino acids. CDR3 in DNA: TGCAGCGGTGGGGGCAGAGGGGAAAAACTGTTTTTT. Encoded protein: CSGGGRGEKLFF.

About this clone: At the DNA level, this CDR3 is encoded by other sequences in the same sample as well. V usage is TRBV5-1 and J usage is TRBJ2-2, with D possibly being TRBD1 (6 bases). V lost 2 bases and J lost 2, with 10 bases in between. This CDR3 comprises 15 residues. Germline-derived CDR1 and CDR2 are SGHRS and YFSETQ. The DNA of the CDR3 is TGCGCCAGCAGCTTAGCAGGGGCCAACACCGGGGAGCTGTTTTTT. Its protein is CASSLAGANTGELFF.

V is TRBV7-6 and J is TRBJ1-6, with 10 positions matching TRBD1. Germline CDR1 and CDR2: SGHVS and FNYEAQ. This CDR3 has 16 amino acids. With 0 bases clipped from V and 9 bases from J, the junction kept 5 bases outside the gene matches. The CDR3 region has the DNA TGTGCCAGCAGCTTAGCGGGGGGACAGGGGCGTTCACCCCTCCACTTT. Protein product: CASSLAGGQGRSPLHF.

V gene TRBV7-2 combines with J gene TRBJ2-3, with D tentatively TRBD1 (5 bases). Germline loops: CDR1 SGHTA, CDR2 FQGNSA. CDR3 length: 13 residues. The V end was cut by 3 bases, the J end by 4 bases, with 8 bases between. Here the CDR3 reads CASSLGPADTQYF. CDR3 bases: TGTGCCAGCAGCTTGGGGCCGGCAGATACGCAGTATTTT.